The 17 T cell receptor beta chains below all came from one sample that was sequenced in a study of blood T cell repertoires in COVID-19 (dated by TCRdb to about 2020). Library preparation employed the immunoSEQ multiplex PCR assay. This is the immuneACCESS table as TCRdb keeps it, with only in-frame sequences that have V and J called. A part of the clones is gone; compared with another copy, unresolved V genes explain less than half, and the rest is unexplained. This sample gives 250,000 or so clones in total; 88% of them show up just once. The ten most abundant clones make up roughly 6.7% of the sample. Sequenced: peripheral blood. These TCRs come from a woman aged 30 to 39 with COVID-19, enrolled during active disease.

The rearrangement uses TRBV19 and TRBJ1-1; D is unresolved. The CDR3 runs 16 residues. Trimming stripped 4 bases from V and 0 bases from J, with 15 bases between. Per the germline V gene, CDR1 is LNHDA and CDR2 is SQIVND (reference sequence). As DNA, the CDR3 is TGTGCCAGTAGTAAAATTCGCGCGGGGATGAACACTGAAGCTTTCTTT. It yields the protein CASSKIRAGMNTEAFF.

This chain uses TRBV10-3 with TRBJ2-5; possibly TRBD2 for D (5 bases). Germline-derived CDR1 and CDR2 are ENHRY and SYGVKD. The CDR3 has 13 residues. V was pared by 4 bases and J by 5 bases, with 11 bases between. The CDR3 DNA reads as TGTGCCATCAGTGGGGGAGTGGAGGAGACCCAGTACTTC. This gives the protein CAISGGVEETQYF.

The V and J genes are TRBV3-1 (or the pseudogene TRBV3-2) and TRBJ1-2, with 10 bases lining up with TRBD1. This CDR3 comprises 16 residues. Germline assignment: CDR1 LGHDT and CDR2 YNNKEL (reference sequence). Trimming removed 0 bases from V and 2 bases from J; junction bases left unmatched: 3. The CDR3: CASSQDPDRGNYGYTF. CDR3 nucleotides: TGTGCCAGCAGCCAAGACCCGGACAGGGGGAACTATGGCTACACCTTC.

This chain uses TRBV6-2 or TRBV6-3 with TRBJ1-5, with TRBD1 matching over 8 bases. From germline, CDR1 is MNHEY and CDR2 SVGEGT. V gave up 4 bases and J gave up 6 bases; unmatched junction bases: 8. CDR3 length equals 15 residues. DNA of the CDR3: TGTGCCAGCAGTTCGGACAGGGATTACCGTCAGCCCCAGCATTTT. Its protein is CASSSDRDYRQPQHF.

This clone was detected many times. This chain uses TRBV5-1 with TRBJ2-7, with 14 bases identical to TRBD2. The CDR3 runs to 15 residues. CDR1 is SGHRS and CDR2 is YFSETQ in the germline V gene. With 4 bases clipped from V and 7 bases from J, the junction kept 7 bases outside the gene matches. CDR3 nucleotide sequence: TGCGCCAGCAGCCCGGGACTAGCGGGAGAGTGGGAGCAGTACGTC. Its translation: CASSPGLAGEWEQYV.

V usage is TRBV9 and J usage is TRBJ1-3; possible D gene TRBD1, 6 bases. Germline V gives CDR1 SGDLS, CDR2 YYNGEE. This CDR3 has 15 amino acids. V lost 4 bases to trimming and J lost 0 bases, with 11 bases between them. Here the CDR3 DNA reads TGTGCCAGCAGCCCCACAGGGATCTCTGGAAACACCATATATTTT. It codes for CASSPTGISGNTIYF.

The genes are TRBV3-1 (or the pseudogene TRBV3-2) and TRBJ2-3; 7 nucleotides agree with TRBD2. The junction had 11 bases not matched to a gene; V was cut back by 4 bases and J by 7 bases. The CDR3 has 15 residues. Germline V gene data show CDR1 as LGHDT and CDR2 as YNNKEL (reference sequence). For the CDR3, the DNA is TGTGCCAGCAGCCTCTCGGGGGGAGGACCGAATACGCAGTATTTT. Its protein product is CASSLSGGGPNTQYF.

The chain couples TRBV2 to TRBJ2-7; tentative D call: TRBD2 (6 bases). With 2 bases removed from V and 3 bases from J, the gap between germline ends came to 14 bases. This CDR3 has 15 residues. CDR1 is SNHLY, CDR2 FYNNEI, per germline. For the CDR3, the DNA is TGTGCCAGCAGTGAAAGGCGGGAACGGAACTACGAGCAGTACGTC. It translates to CASSERRERNYEQYV.

This rearrangement joins TRBV11-2 to TRBJ2-5, with 7 positions matching TRBD1. Trimming removed 4 bases from V and 5 bases from J; junction bases left unmatched: 10. CDR1 and CDR2 from the germline V gene are SGHAT and FQNNGV. This CDR3 comprises 15 residues. The CDR3 sequence is CASSSGDSTRETQYF. CDR3 nucleotides: TGTGCCAGCAGCTCAGGGGACAGTACTCGGGAGACCCAGTACTTC.

This clone was observed a handful of times. V gene TRBV6-4 combines with J gene TRBJ1-5; possible D gene TRBD1, 6 bases. This CDR3 has 14 amino acids. V was pared by 6 bases and J by 5 bases, with 14 bases between. Per germline, CDR1 MRHNA and CDR2 SNTAGT. The CDR3 sequence is CASSFNRVHQPQHF. CDR3 sequence (DNA): TGTGCCAGCAGCTTCAACAGGGTCCATCAGCCCCAGCATTTT.

The chain recombines TRBV7-9 with TRBJ1-1; 9 nucleotides line up with TRBD1. The ends lost 5 bases at V and 1 base at J; junction bases unmatched: 14. The CDR3 sequence is 18 residues long. Germline CDR1 SEHNR, CDR2 FQNEAQ (reference sequence). The CDR3 DNA sequence: TGTGCCAGCAGCCAGGACAGGGGCCAAAGAGGGGCGAACACTGAAGCTTTCTTT. This encodes CASSQDRGQRGANTEAFF.

A single count supports this clone. The chain carries TRBV2 and TRBJ1-6; D ambiguous. The V and J ends lost 0 bases and 4 bases respectively, with 7 bases between them. The germline V gene has CDR1 SNHLY and CDR2 FYNNEI. The CDR3 contains 15 residues. CDR3 nucleotide sequence: TGTGCCAGCAGTGAAGCCTTTACTTATAATTCACCCCTCCACTTT. This gives the protein CASSEAFTYNSPLHF.

The chain employs TRBV6-1 and TRBJ1-5; TRBD1 matches at 7 bases. This CDR3 region has 15 residues. CDR1 and CDR2 from the germline V gene are MNHNS and SASEGT. J was trimmed by 7 bases and V by 1 base; bases with no gene match: 7. This chain's CDR3 is CASSEGDSAPQPQHF. The DNA for the CDR3 is TGTGCCAGCAGTGAAGGGGACAGTGCCCCACAGCCCCAGCATTTT.

The rearrangement links TRBV4-1 to TRBJ1-6; possible D gene TRBD1, 6 bases. CDR1 is MGHRA and CDR2 is YSYEKL in the germline V gene. Between the trimmed V and J ends, which lost 5 bases and 9 bases, there was a span of 20 bases. The CDR3 runs to 16 residues. The CDR3 region has the DNA TGCGCCAGCAGCGCCGGGGACATCATAAGGGGTTCACCCCTCCACTTT. It specifies CASSAGDIIRGSPLHF.

The V gene is TRBV2, the J gene TRBJ2-3; 7 bases align to TRBD2. The CDR3 has 14 residues. V lost 6 bases, J lost 4 bases, and 7 bases stayed unmatched. CDR1 is SNHLY, CDR2 FYNNEI, per germline. The CDR3 here is CASSKTSPPDTQYF. CDR3 DNA sequence: TGTGCCAGCAGCAAGACTAGCCCGCCAGATACGCAGTATTTT.

The rearrangement links TRBV28 to TRBJ1-5; D may be TRBD1 (5 bases). V was trimmed by 5 bases and J by 5 bases, leaving 13 bases between them. CDR1 is MDHEN and CDR2 is SYDVKM in the germline V gene. The CDR3 covers 14 residues. The CDR3 is CASSPDAGDQPQHF. In DNA, the CDR3 is TGTGCCAGCAGTCCCGATGCGGGGGATCAGCCCCAGCATTTT.

The chain combines TRBV5-1 with TRBJ2-5; 9 bases match TRBD2. Germline CDR1 and CDR2: SGHRS and YFSETQ. The CDR3 is 15 amino acids. J gave up 2 bases and V 1 base, and 3 bases lay outside the gene matches. The CDR3 DNA follows: TGCGCCAGCAGCTTGATAGCGGGAGTACAAGAGACCCAGTACTTC. Translated, it gives CASSLIAGVQETQYF.